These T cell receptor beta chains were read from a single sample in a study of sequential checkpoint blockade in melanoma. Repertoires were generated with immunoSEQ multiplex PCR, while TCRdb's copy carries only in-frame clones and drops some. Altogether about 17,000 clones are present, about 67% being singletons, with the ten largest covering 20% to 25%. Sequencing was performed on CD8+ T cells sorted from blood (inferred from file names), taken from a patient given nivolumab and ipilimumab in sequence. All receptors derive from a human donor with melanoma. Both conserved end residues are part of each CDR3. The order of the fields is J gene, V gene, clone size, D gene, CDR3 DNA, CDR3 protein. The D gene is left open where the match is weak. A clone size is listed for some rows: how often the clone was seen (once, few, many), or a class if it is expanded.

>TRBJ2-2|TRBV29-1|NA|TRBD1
TGCAGCGTTGACGCACAGGGGGTCGGAACCGGGGAGCTGTTTTTT
CSVDAQGVGTGELFF
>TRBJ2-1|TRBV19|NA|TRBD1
TGTGCCAGTATTGGGACAGGGGAATCCTACAATGAGCAGTTCTTC
CASIGTGESYNEQFF
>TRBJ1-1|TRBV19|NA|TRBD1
TGTGCCAGTAGTATTCAGGGGGGCACTGAAGCTTTCTTT
CASSIQGGTEAFF
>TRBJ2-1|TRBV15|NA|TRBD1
TGTGCCACCAGCAGAACAACAGGGGGTAGCTACAATGAGCAGTTCTTC
CATSRTTGGSYNEQFF
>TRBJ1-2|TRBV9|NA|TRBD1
TGTGCCAGCAGCCGCTTGGGGGACAGGGGGGACTATGGCTACACCTTC
CASSRLGDRGDYGYTF
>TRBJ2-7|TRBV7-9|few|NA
TGTGCCAGCAGCTTACTTGGTGGGGCAGACGAGCAGTACTTC
CASSLLGGADEQYF
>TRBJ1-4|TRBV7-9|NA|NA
TGTGCCAGCAGCAACGGGGATAATGAAAAACTGTTTTTT
CASSNGDNEKLFF
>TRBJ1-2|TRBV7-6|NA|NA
TGTGCCAGCAGCGCACAGGGTACGTCTGGCTACACCTTC
CASSAQGTSGYTF
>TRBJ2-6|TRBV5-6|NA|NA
TGTGCCAGCAGCTTAAGACATGCCTCTGGGGCCAACGTCCTGACTTTC
CASSLRHASGANVLTF
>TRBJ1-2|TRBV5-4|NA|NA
TGTGCCAGCAGCCAAGAAGTCCAAACAGGGAACTATGGCTACACCTTC
CASSQEVQTGNYGYTF
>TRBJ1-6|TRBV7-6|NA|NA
TGTGCCAGCAGCCCACTGGGGGGGGGTTCACCCCTCCACTTT
CASSPLGGGSPLHF
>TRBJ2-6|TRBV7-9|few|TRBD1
TGTGCCAGCAGATCAGGGGGCTCTGGGGCCAACGTCCTGACTTTC
CASRSGGSGANVLTF
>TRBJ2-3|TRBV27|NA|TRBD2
TGTGCCAGCAGTCACCAGCTAGCGGGGGGTACGCAGTATTTT
CASSHQLAGGTQYF
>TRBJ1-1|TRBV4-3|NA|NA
TGCGCCAGCAGCGAGCAGGGGCTTATGAACACTGAAGCTTTCTTT
CASSEQGLMNTEAFF
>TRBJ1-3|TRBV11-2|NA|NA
TGTGCCAGCAGCCGGGGGTCTGGAAACACCATATATTTT
CASSRGSGNTIYF
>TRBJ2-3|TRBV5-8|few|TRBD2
TGTGCCAGCAGCCCTAGCGGGGGCCCTGCAGATACGCAGTATTTT
CASSPSGGPADTQYF
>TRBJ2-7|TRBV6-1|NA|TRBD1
TGTGCCAGCAGTCGGGACAGGGACGAGCAGTACTTC
CASSRDRDEQYF
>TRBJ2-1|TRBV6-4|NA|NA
TGTGCCAGCAGTCAGGGCTCCTACAATGAGCAGTTCTTC
CASSQGSYNEQFF
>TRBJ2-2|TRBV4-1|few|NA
TGCGCCAGCAGCCAAGAGGGCGGGGAGGACACCGGGGAGCTGTTTTTT
CASSQEGGEDTGELFF
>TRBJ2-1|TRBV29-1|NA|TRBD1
TGCAGCGTGGGGACAGACTACAATGAGCAGTTCTTC
CSVGTDYNEQFF
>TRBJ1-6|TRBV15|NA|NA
TGTGCCACCAGCGTCGGGACGGGGGTTAATTCACCCCTCCACTTT
CATSVGTGVNSPLHF
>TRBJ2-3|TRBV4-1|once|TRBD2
TGCGCCAGCAGCCCGGGGGGAGATACGCAGTATTTT
CASSPGGDTQYF
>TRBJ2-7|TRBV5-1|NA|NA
TGCGCCAGCATGGGGGGCTACGAGCAGTACTTC
CASMGGYEQYF
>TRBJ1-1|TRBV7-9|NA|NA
TGTGCCAGCAGCCCACGGGACATTAGTTTTAACACTGAAGCTTTCTTT
CASSPRDISFNTEAFF
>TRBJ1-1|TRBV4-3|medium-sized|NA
TGCGCCAGCAGCCAAGATACCCCGGTGAACACTGAAGCTTTCTTT
CASSQDTPVNTEAFF
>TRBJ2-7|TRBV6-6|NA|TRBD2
TGTGCCAGCAGTGGGGGGGAGGCAGGCTACGAGCAGTACTTC
CASSGGEAGYEQYF
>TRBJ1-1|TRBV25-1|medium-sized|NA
TGTGCCAGCAGTGAGCAGGGTCGGGACACTGAAGCTTTCTTT
CASSEQGRDTEAFF
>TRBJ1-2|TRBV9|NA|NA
TGTGCCAGCAGCGGCCTAATGCACTATGGCTACACCTTC
CASSGLMHYGYTF
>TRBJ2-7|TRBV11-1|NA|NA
TGTGCCAGCAGCTTACCAGGGATCGACGAGCAGTACTTC
CASSLPGIDEQYF
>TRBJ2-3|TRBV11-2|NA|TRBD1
TGTGCCAGCAGCTCAGGGGGCGGAGATACGCAGTATTTT
CASSSGGGDTQYF
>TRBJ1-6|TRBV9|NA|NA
TGTGCCAGCACCTTGCTGGACAGTCCACCCCTCCACTTT
CASTLLDSPPLHF
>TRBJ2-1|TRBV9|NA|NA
TGTGCCAGCAACGAGGGAAGCTCCTACAATGAGCAGTTCTTC
CASNEGSSYNEQFF
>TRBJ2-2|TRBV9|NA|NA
TGTGCCAGCAGCGTAGCGGGGTCGGACCGAGGGGAGCTGTTTTTT
CASSVAGSDRGELFF
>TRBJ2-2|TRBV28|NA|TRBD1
TGTGCCAGCAGTTCGACAGGGACCGGGGAGCTGTTTTTT
CASSSTGTGELFF
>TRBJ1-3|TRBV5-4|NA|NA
TGTGCCAGCAGCCAAGAGTTAGGGGTGGACACCATATATTTT
CASSQELGVDTIYF
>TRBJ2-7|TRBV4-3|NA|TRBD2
TGCGCCAGCAGCCAACTAGCGGGGGGTCGCTACGAGCAGTACTTC
CASSQLAGGRYEQYF
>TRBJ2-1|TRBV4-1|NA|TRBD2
TGCGCCAGCAGCCGCCGAACTAGCGGGGGGGAGAATGAGCAGTTCTTC
CASSRRTSGGENEQFF
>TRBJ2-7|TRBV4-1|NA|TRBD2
TGCGCCAGCAGCCCGACGCGGGCTAGCGGGGGGCAAATTATTTTCTACGAGCAGTACTTC
CASSPTRASGGQIIFYEQYF
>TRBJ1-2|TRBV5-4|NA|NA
TGTGCCAGCAGCTTATCAGGGTCCCATGGCTACACCTTC
CASSLSGSHGYTF
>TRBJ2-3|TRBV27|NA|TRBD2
TGTGCCAGCAGTCCCAGCGGGACCTCGAGGGCCGATACGCAGTATTTT
CASSPSGTSRADTQYF
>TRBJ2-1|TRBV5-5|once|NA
TGTGCCAGCAGCTCCAGGTGGGGCCGATCCGACAATGAGCAGTTCTTC
CASSSRWGRSDNEQFF
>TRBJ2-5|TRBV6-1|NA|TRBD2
TGTGCCAGCAGTGAGGGCGGGGGGGCTGAGACCCAGTACTTC
CASSEGGGAETQYF
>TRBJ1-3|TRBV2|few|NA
TGTGCCAGCAGTTCAGGGGACGGAAACACCATATATTTT
CASSSGDGNTIYF
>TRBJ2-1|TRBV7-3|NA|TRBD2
TGTGCCAGCAGCTTTAGCGGGGGGGGAGGAGAGCAGTTCTTC
CASSFSGGGGEQFF
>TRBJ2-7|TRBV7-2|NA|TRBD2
TGTGCCAGCAGCTTCACGGTAGCGGGGACCTACGAGCAGTACTTC
CASSFTVAGTYEQYF
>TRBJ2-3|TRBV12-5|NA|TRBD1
TGTGCTAGTGATACAGAGGACAGGGTCGAAGATACGCAGTATTTT
CASDTEDRVEDTQYF
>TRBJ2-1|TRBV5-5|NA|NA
TGTGCCAGCAGTCAAAGGGGGGGGGCCTACAATGAGCAGTTCTTC
CASSQRGGAYNEQFF
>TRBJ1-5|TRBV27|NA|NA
TGTGCCAGCAGTCCCAGTTTTGGAGAGGACAATCAGCCCCAGCATTTT
CASSPSFGEDNQPQHF
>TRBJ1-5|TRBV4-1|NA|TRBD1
TGCGCCAGCAGCCAGGGACAGAGCAATCAGCCCCAGCATTTT
CASSQGQSNQPQHF
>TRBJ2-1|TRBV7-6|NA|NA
TGTGCCAGCAGCTCCACTAGCTGGAAAAGCTCCTACAATGAGCAGTTCTTC
CASSSTSWKSSYNEQFF
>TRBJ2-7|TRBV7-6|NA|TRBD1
TGTGCCAGCAGCCGATTGGGACAGCTTAGCTCCTACGAGCAGTACTTC
CASSRLGQLSSYEQYF
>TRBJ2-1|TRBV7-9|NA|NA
TGTGCCAGCAGCGGGGGGGCGGGAGTAAACAATGAGCAGTTCTTC
CASSGGAGVNNEQFF
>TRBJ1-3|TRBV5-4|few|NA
TGTGCCAGCAGCTTGGGGGCAGGTTCTGGAAACACCATATATTTT
CASSLGAGSGNTIYF
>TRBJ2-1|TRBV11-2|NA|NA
TGTGCCAGCAGCCTCCTAGGGGGATCCTACAATGAGCAGTTCTTC
CASSLLGGSYNEQFF
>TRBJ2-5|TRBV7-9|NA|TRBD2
TGTGCCAGCAGCCGAGCCGGACTAGAGGAGACCCAGTACTTC
CASSRAGLEETQYF
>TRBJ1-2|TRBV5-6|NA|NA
TGTGCCAGCAGCTCAGAACGCAGGGAATCGGCTGGCTACACCTTC
CASSSERRESAGYTF
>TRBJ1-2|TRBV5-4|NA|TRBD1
TGTGCCAGCAGCACACCGGGACAGGGGGTCGCGGGCTATGGCTACACCTTC
CASSTPGQGVAGYGYTF